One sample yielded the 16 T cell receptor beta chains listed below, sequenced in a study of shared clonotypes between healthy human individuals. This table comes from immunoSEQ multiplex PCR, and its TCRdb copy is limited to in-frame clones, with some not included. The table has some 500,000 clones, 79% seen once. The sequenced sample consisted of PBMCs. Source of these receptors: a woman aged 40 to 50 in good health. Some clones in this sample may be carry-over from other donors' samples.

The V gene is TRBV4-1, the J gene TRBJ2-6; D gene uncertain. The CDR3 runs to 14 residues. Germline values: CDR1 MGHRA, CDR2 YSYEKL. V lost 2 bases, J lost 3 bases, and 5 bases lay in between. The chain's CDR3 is CASSQPLGANVLTF. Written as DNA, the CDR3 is TGCGCCAGCAGCCAACCCCTTGGGGCCAACGTCCTGACTTTC.

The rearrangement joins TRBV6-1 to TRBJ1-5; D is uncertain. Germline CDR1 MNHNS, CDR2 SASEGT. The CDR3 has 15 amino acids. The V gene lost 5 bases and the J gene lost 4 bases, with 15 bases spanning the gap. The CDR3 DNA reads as TGTGCCAGCAGTCACACCTTAGCGGGTAATCAGCCCCAGCATTTT. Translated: CASSHTLAGNQPQHF.

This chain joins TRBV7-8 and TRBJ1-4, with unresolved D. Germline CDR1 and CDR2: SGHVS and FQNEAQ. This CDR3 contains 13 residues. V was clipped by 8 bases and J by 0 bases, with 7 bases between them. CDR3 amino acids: CASSGATNEKLFF. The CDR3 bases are TGTGCCAGCTCCGGTGCAACTAATGAAAAACTGTTTTTT.

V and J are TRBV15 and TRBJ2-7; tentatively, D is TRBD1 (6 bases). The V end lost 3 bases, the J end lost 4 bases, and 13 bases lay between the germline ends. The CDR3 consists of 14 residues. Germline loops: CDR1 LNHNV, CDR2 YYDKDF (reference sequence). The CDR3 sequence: CATSRNRDRYEQYF. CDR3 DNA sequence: TGTGCCACCAGCAGGAACAGGGACCGGTACGAGCAGTACTTC.

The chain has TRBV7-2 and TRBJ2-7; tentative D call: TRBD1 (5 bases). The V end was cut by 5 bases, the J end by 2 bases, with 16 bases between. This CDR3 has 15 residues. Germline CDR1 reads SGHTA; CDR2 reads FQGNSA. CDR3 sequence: CASSLDSSGAYEQYF. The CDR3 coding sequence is TGTGCCAGCAGCCTCGACAGTTCCGGAGCCTACGAGCAGTACTTC.

CDR3 in DNA: TGCAGCGTTGAATTGCTCGGGACGATCTCCAAAAACATTCAGTACTTC. This codes for CSVELLGTISKNIQYF. The gene calls are TRBV29-1 and TRBJ2-4, with D perhaps assigned TRBD1 or TRBD2 (5 bases each). Germline lookup yields CDR1 SQVTM and CDR2 ANQGSEA. CDR3 length: 16 residues. V lost 2 bases and J lost 2, with 16 bases in between.

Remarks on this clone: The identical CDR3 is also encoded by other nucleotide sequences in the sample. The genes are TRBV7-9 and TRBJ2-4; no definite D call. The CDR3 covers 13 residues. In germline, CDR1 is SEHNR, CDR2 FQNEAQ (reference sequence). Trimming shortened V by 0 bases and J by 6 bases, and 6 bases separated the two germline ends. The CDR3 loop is CASSLALGNIQYF. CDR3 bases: TGTGCCAGCAGCTTAGCGTTGGGAAACATTCAGTACTTC. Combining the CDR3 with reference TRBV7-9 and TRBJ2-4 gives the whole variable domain DTGVSQNPRHKITKRGQNVTFRCDPISEHNRLYWYRQTLGQGPEFLTYFQNEAQLEKSRLLSDRFSAERPKGSFSTLEIQRTEQGDSAMYLCASSLALGNIQYFGAGTRLSVL.

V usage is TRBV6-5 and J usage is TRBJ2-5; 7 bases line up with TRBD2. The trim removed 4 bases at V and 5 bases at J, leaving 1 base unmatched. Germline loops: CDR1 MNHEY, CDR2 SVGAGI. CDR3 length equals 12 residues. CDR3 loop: CASSSGGETQYF. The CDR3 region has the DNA TGTGCCAGCAGTTCGGGAGGTGAGACCCAGTACTTC.

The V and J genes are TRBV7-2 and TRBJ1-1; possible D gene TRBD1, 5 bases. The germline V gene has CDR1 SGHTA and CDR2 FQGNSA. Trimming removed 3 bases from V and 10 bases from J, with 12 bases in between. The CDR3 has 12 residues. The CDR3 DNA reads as TGTGCCAGCAGCTTCGTCGTTAGGGGAGCTTTCTTT. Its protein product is CASSFVVRGAFF.

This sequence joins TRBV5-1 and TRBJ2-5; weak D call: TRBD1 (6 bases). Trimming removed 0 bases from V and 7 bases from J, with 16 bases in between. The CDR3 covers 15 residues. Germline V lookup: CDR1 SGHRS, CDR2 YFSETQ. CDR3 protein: CASSLAYTGFGTQYF. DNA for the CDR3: TGCGCCAGCAGCTTGGCCTATACAGGGTTTGGGACCCAGTACTTC.

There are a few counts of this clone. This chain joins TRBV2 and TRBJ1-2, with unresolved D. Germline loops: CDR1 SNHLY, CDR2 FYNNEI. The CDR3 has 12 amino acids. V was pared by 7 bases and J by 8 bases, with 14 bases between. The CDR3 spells CASTPDSRGYTF. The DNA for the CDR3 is TGTGCCAGCACCCCCGACTCCCGGGGCTACACCTTC.

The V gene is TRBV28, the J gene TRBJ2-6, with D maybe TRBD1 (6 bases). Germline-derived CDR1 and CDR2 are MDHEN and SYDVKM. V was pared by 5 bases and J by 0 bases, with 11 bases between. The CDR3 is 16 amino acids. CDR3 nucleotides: TGTGCCAGCAGTAACAGGGTTTACTCTGGGGCCAACGTCCTGACTTTC. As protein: CASSNRVYSGANVLTF. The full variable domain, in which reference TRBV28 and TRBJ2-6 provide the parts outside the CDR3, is DVKVTQSSRYLVKRTGEKVFLECVQDMDHENMFWYRQDPGLGLRLIYFSYDVKMKEKGDIPEGYSVSREKKERFSLILESASTNQTSMYLCASSNRVYSGANVLTFGAGSRLTVL.

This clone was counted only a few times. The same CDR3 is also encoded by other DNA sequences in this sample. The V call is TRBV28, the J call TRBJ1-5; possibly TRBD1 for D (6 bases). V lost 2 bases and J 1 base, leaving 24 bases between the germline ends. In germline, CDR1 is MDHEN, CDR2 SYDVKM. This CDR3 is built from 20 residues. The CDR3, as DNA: TGTGCCAGCAGTTTAGGGCCACAGGGCCCCCTTAGGGGGAGCAATCAGCCCCAGCATTTT. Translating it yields CASSLGPQGPLRGSNQPQHF.

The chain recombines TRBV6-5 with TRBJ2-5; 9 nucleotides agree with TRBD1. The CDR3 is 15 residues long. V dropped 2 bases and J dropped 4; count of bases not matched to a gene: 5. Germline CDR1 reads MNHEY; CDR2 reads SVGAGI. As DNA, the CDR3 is TGTGCCAGCAGTTACGGCACAGGGGGCGGAGAGACCCAGTACTTC. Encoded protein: CASSYGTGGGETQYF.

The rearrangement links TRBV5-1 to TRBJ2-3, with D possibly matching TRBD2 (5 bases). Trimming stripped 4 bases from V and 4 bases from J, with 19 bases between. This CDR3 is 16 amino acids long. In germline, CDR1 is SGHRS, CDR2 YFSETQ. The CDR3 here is CASSLLGSRGADTQYF. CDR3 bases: TGCGCCAGCAGCCTCTTAGGGTCTCGGGGAGCAGATACGCAGTATTTT.

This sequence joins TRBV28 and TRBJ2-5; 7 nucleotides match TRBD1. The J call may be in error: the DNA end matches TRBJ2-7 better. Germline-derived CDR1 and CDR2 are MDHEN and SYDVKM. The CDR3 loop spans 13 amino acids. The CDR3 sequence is CASGRQGPYEQYF. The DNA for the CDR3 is TGTGCCAGCGGCCGACAGGGACCCTACGAGCAGTACTTC.